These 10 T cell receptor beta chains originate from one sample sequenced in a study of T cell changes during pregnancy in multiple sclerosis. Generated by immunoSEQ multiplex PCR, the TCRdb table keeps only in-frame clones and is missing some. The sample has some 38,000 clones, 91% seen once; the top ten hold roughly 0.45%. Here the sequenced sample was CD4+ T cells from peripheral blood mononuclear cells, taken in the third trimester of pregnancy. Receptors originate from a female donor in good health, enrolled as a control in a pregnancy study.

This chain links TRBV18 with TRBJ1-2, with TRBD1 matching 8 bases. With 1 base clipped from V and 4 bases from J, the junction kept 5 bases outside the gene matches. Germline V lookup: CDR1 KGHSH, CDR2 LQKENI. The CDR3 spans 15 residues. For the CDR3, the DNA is TGTGCCAGCTCACCACTTCAGGGGGCTAGCTATGGCTACACCTTC. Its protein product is CASSPLQGASYGYTF.

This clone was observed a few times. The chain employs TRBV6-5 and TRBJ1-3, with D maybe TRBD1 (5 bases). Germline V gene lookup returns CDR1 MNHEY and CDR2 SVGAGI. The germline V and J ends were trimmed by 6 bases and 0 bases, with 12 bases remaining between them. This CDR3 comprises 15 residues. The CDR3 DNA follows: TGTGCCAGCAGGAAGGGGTCGGGCTCTGGAAACACCATATATTTT. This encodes CASRKGSGSGNTIYF.

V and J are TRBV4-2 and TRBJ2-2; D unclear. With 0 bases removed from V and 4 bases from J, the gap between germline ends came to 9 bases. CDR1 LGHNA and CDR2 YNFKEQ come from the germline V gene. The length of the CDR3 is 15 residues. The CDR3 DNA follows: TGTGCCAGCAGCCAAGAGGTAGCCCTCACCGGGGAGCTGTTTTTT. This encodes CASSQEVALTGELFF.

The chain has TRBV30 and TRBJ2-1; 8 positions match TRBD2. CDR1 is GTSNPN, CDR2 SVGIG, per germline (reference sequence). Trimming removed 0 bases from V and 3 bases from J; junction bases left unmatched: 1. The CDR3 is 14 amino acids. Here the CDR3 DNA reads TGTGCCTGGAGTGTGGCGGGAGGCTACAATGAGCAGTTCTTC. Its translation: CAWSVAGGYNEQFF.

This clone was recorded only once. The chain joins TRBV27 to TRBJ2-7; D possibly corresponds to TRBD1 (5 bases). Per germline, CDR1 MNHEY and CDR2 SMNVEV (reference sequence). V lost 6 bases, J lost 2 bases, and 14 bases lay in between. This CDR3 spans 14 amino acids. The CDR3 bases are TGTGCCAGCAGGTTGACAGTCCTTGCCTACGAGCAGTACTTC. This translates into CASRLTVLAYEQYF.

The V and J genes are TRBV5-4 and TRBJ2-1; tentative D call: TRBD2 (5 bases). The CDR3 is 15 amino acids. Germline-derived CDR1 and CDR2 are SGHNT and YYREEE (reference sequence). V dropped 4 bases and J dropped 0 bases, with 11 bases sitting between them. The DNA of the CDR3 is TGTGCCAGCAGCCTAGCTTTGAGCTCCTACAATGAGCAGTTCTTC. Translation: CASSLALSSYNEQFF.

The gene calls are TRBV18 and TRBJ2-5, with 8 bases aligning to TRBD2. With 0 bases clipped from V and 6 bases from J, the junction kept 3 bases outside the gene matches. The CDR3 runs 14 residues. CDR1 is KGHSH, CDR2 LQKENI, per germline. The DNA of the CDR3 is TGTGCCAGCTCACCACCGGCGGGGGGACAGACCCAGTACTTC. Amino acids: CASSPPAGGQTQYF.

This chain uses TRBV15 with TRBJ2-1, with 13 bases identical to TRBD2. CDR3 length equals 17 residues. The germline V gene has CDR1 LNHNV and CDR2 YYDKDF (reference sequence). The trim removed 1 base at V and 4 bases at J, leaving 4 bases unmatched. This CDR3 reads CATSRVLAGGLYNEQFF. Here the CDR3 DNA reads TGTGCCACCAGCAGAGTACTAGCGGGAGGGTTATACAATGAGCAGTTCTTC.

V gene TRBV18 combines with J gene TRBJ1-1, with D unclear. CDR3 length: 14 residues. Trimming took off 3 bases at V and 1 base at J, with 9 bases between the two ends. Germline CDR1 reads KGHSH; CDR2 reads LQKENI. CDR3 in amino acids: CASSPSGGNTEAFF. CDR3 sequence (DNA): TGTGCCAGCTCACCCTCGGGTGGGAACACTGAAGCTTTCTTT.

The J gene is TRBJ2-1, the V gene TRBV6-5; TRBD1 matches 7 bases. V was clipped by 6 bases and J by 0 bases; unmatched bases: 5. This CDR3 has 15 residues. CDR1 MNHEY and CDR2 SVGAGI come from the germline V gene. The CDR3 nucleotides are TGTGCCAGCAGGCGCACAGGGGACTCCTACAATGAGCAGTTCTTC. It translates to CASRRTGDSYNEQFF.